This T cell receptor (beta chain) was recorded in a study of T cells in tuberculosis. For the study at large: T cells were selected with CD1B tetramers loaded with glucose monomycolate.

Findings and caveats of the study: Using the GMM-specific repertoire gave 87% accuracy versus 70% with motifs. Active tuberculosis cases were adults; controls were adolescents.

Unsorted cryopreserved PBMC were sequenced, averaging roughly 100,000 T cells per clinical donor. The J segment lost 3 bases and the V segment lost 6 bases, leaving 6 bases of the junction unmatched. Germline V gene sequence: CDR1 MNHEY, CDR2 SMNVEV (reference sequence). This CDR3 comprises 14 residues. TCRdb's copy holds only in-frame clones and misses some; the assay was immunoSEQ multiplex PCR. The top ten hold more than 6.5% of the sample, which has around 38,000 clones, about 93% seen once. In the case of this clone: Antigen: not known.

The sequence came from a donor aged 10-35 years with latent tuberculosis or without tuberculosis infection. V gene TRBV27 combines with J gene TRBJ2-7; 9 positions agree with TRBD2. Specimen: PBMCs. The CDR3 region is CASRQRGAIYEQYF. DNA for the CDR3: TGTGCCAGCAGACAGCGGGGGGCTATCTACGAGCAGTACTTC.